A selection of T cell receptor beta chains follows, all from one sample in a study of T cell responses to AZD1222 COVID-19 vaccine. Measured with immunoSEQ multiplex PCR; TCRdb has only the in-frame clones, and not every one. The sample consists of about 110,000 clones, roughly 89% of them appearing once. Material: peripheral blood, obtained on day 0 of MenACWY control vaccination. Source of these receptors: an adult in good health. Both conserved end residues are part of each CDR3. A D gene is named only where the DNA matches it firmly. A clone size is listed for some rows: how often the clone was seen (once, few, many), or a class if it is expanded.

-	-	TRBV4-3	TRBJ1-1	CASSQDTGNTEAFF	TGCGCCAGCAGCCAAGATACAGGGAACACTGAAGCTTTCTTT
-	-	TRBV28	TRBJ1-2	CASSFRTTARKNLYGYTF	TGTGCCAGCAGTTTTCGTACTACAGCCCGAAAGAATCTCTATGGCTACACCTTC
-	TRBD2	TRBV6-1	TRBJ2-3	CASSEGGTSGLGTDTQYF	TGTGCCAGCAGTGAAGGTGGGACTAGCGGGCTGGGCACAGATACGCAGTATTTT
once	TRBD1	TRBV3-1/TRBV3-2	TRBJ1-1	CASSLRQGVMNTEAFF	TGTGCCAGCAGCCTGAGACAGGGGGTAATGAACACTGAAGCTTTCTTT
-	-	TRBV2	TRBJ1-2	CASSDGQWNYGYTF	TGTGCCAGCAGCGACGGACAGTGGAACTATGGCTACACCTTC
-	TRBD1	TRBV24-1	TRBJ1-2	CATSATRGGGYPYGYTF	TGTGCCACCAGTGCCACCCGAGGAGGGGGCTACCCCTATGGCTACACCTTC
-	-	TRBV2	TRBJ1-4	CASRALGGELFF	TGTGCCAGCAGGGCACTGGGGGGGGAACTGTTTTTT
-	TRBD1	TRBV7-9	TRBJ1-5	CASSSTGGENQPQHF	TGTGCCAGCAGCTCAACAGGGGGCGAAAATCAGCCCCAGCATTTT
-	TRBD2	TRBV27	TRBJ2-3	CASSLSQLAGVSDTQYF	TGTGCCAGCAGTTTATCGCAACTAGCGGGGGTTTCAGATACGCAGTATTTT
-	TRBD1	TRBV7-9	TRBJ1-2	CASSLAGTGGGYTF	TGTGCCAGCAGCTTAGCCGGGACAGGCGGGGGCTACACCTTC
-	TRBD1	TRBV5-1	TRBJ2-1	CASSLSDRGYNEQFF	TGCGCCAGCAGCTTGAGTGACAGGGGTTACAATGAGCAGTTCTTC
-	-	TRBV27	TRBJ2-7	CASSLSVEGVREQYF	TGTGCCAGCAGTTTATCAGTGGAGGGGGTCCGCGAGCAGTACTTC
few	-	TRBV28	TRBJ1-2	CATEAVTVNYGYTF	TGTGCCACCGAAGCTGTAACGGTGAACTATGGCTACACCTTC
-	-	TRBV6-5	TRBJ1-2	CASRGREDYGYTF	TGTGCCAGCAGGGGCAGGGAAGACTATGGCTACACCTTC
-	TRBD1	TRBV6-5	TRBJ1-2	CASARDRDNYGYTF	TGTGCCAGCGCCCGGGACAGGGATAACTATGGCTACACCTTC
-	TRBD1	TRBV5-4	TRBJ1-1	CASNDQTGKDTEAFF	TGTGCCAGCAACGATCAGACAGGGAAGGACACTGAAGCTTTCTTT
-	-	TRBV13	TRBJ2-3	CASSTTRAGGTDTQYF	TGTGCCAGCAGTACGACCAGGGCGGGCGGCACAGATACGCAGTATTTT
-	TRBD1	TRBV28	TRBJ1-5	CASSTGGKHQPQHF	TGTGCCAGCAGCACAGGGGGGAAGCATCAGCCCCAGCATTTT
-	-	TRBV15	TRBJ1-1	CATSKHRNTEAFF	TGTGCCACCAGTAAGCACAGGAACACTGAAGCTTTCTTT
-	TRBD1	TRBV19	TRBJ2-7	CASSIALGQGIDYEQYF	TGTGCAAGTAGTATAGCACTAGGACAGGGGATAGACTACGAGCAGTACTTC
-	-	TRBV7-9	TRBJ1-2	CASSSGAVNYGYTF	TGTGCCAGCAGCTCAGGGGCGGTAAACTATGGCTACACCTTC
-	-	TRBV29-1	TRBJ1-5	CSVEDRVRRVQHF	TGCAGCGTTGAAGATCGAGTTAGGAGGGTCCAGCATTTT
-	-	TRBV7-9	TRBJ1-5	CASSLWDGSNQPQHF	TGTGCCAGCAGCTTATGGGATGGTAGCAATCAGCCCCAGCATTTT
few	-	TRBV28	TRBJ2-7	CACGRGFIEQYF	TGTGCGTGCGGTCGGGGGTTTATCGAGCAGTACTTC
-	-	TRBV24-1	TRBJ1-1	CATGTRPFRNTEAFF	TGTGCCACCGGGACACGGCCTTTTAGGAACACTGAAGCTTTCTTT
-	TRBD2	TRBV24-1	TRBJ2-5	CATSDSGGSGETQYF	TGTGCCACCAGTGATTCGGGGGGTTCGGGTGAGACCCAGTACTTC
few	TRBD2	TRBV24-1	TRBJ2-2	CATSDWETSGGRTNTGELFF	TGTGCCACCAGTGATTGGGAGACTAGCGGGGGGCGAACGAACACCGGGGAGCTGTTTTTT
-	TRBD1	TRBV5-4	TRBJ1-2	CASSSVTGDYGYTF	TGTGCCAGCAGCTCTGTGACAGGGGACTATGGCTACACCTTC
-	-	TRBV5-6	TRBJ2-7	CASSLFASSYEQYF	TGTGCCAGCAGCTTGTTTGCCAGCTCCTACGAGCAGTACTTC
once	TRBD1	TRBV10-1	TRBJ1-5	CASSETDRRSNQPQHF	TGCGCCAGCAGTGAAACGGACAGGAGAAGCAATCAGCCCCAGCATTTT
-	-	TRBV6-4	TRBJ1-1	CASSDSDRNTEAFF	TGTGCCAGCAGTGACTCCGACAGGAACACTGAAGCTTTCTTT
-	-	TRBV7-2	TRBJ1-1	CASSLGRGGLAFF	TGTGCCAGCAGCCTAGGGCGAGGGGGTTTAGCTTTCTTT
-	TRBD2	TRBV7-6	TRBJ2-7	CASSSTSGGAYEQYF	TGTGCCAGCAGCTCTACTAGCGGGGGGGCCTACGAGCAGTACTTC
-	-	TRBV7-9	TRBJ2-3	CASSLGEDYGTDTQYF	TGTGCCAGCAGCTTAGGTGAGGACTATGGGACGGATACGCAGTATTTT
few	-	TRBV4-1	TRBJ1-1	CASSRQPFRGRTEAFF	TGCGCCAGCAGCCGCCAACCCTTCAGGGGAAGAACTGAAGCTTTCTTT
-	TRBD1	TRBV10-3	TRBJ2-1	CAISEEARDRLAYNEQFF	TGTGCCATCAGTGAGGAAGCCCGGGACAGGTTGGCTTACAATGAGCAGTTCTTC
-	-	TRBV5-4	TRBJ1-2	CASSSVRGLPHGYTF	TGTGCCAGCAGCTCGGTGAGGGGCCTTCCCCATGGCTACACCTTC
-	TRBD2	TRBV5-6	TRBJ2-1	CASSPAGTSPYNEQFF	TGTGCCAGCAGCCCGGCCGGGACTAGTCCCTACAATGAGCAGTTCTTC
-	-	TRBV5-1	TRBJ1-1	CASSLAGQGEAFF	TGCGCCAGCAGCTTGGCGGGGCAGGGGGAAGCTTTCTTT